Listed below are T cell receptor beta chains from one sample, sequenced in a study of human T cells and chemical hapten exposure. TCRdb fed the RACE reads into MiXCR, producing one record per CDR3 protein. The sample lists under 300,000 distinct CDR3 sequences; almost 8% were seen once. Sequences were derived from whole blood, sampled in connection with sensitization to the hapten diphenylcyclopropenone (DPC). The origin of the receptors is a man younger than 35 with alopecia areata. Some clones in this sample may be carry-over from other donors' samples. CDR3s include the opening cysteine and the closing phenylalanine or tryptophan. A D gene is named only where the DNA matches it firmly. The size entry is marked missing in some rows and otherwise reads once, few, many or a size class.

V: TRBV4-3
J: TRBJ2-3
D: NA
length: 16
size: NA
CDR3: CASSQERGIVSDTQYF
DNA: TGCGCCAGCAGCCAAGAAAGGGGTATAGTCTCAGATACGCAGTATTTT

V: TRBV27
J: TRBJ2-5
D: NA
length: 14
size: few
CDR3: CASSLLGFRETQYF
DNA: TGTGCCAGCAGTTTATTGGGGTTTCGAGAGACCCAGTACTTC

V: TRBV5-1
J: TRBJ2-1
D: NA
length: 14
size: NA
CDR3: CASSLDGDYNEQFF
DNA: TGCGCCAGCAGCTTGGATGGGGATTACAATGAGCAGTTCTTC

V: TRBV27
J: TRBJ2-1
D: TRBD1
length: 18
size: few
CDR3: CASSSLDRATITYNEQFF
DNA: TGTGCCAGCAGTTCTTTAGACAGGGCCACCATTACTTACAATGAGCAGTTCTTC

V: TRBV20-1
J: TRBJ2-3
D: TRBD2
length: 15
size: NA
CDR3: CSVSGTHAVTDTQYF
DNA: TGCAGTGTTAGCGGGACCCATGCAGTCACAGATACGCAGTATTTT

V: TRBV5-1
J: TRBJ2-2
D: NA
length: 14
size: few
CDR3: CASSFQRDTGELFF
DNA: TGCGCCAGCAGCTTTCAGCGGGACACCGGGGAGCTGTTTTTT

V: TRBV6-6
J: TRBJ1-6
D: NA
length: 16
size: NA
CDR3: CASRNTGIGYNSPLHF
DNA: TGTGCCAGCAGGAATACAGGGATCGGGTATAATTCACCCCTCCACTTT

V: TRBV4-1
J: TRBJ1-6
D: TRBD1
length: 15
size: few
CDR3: CASSQVQGSVAPLHF
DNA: TGCGCCAGCAGCCAGGTACAGGGGTCTGTAGCACCCCTCCACTTT

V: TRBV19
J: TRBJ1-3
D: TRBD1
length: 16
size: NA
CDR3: CASSAYRDSIGNTIYF
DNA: TGTGCCAGTAGTGCCTACCGGGACAGCATTGGAAACACCATATATTTT

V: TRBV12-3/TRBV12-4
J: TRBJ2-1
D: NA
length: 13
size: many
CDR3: CASSFGFYNEQFF
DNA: TGTGCCAGCAGTTTCGGCTTCTACAATGAGCAGTTCTTC

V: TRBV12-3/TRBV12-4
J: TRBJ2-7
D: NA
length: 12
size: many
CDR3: CASSFGRYEQYF
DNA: TGTGCCAGCAGTTTTGGTCGCTACGAGCAGTACTTC

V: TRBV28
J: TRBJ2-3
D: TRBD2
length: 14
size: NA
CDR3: CASSLGGRTDTQYF
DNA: TGTGCCAGCAGTTTGGGGGGGAGGACAGATACGCAGTATTTT

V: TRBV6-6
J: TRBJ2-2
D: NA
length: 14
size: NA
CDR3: CAGSYDWNTGELFF
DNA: TGTGCCGGCAGTTACGACTGGAACACCGGGGAGCTGTTTTTT

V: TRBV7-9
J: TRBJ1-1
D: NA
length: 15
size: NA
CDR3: CASSLDSASDTEAFF
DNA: TGTGCCAGCAGCTTAGATTCGGCATCCGACACTGAAGCTTTCTTT

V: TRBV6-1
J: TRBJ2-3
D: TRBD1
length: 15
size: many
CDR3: CASSGGTGFTDTQYF
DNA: TGTGCCAGCAGTGGGGGGACAGGTTTCACAGATACGCAGTATTTT

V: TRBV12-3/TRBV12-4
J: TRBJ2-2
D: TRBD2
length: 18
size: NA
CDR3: CASSPSGGMDRGTGELFF
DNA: TGTGCCAGCAGTCCTAGCGGGGGGATGGACAGGGGTACCGGGGAGCTGTTTTTT

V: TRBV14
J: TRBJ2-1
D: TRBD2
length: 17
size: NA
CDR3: CASRPLSGGDDDNEQFF
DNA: TGTGCCAGCAGACCCTTAAGCGGGGGGGACGACGACAATGAGCAGTTCTTC

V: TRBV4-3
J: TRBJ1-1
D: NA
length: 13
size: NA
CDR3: CASSSSGGTEAFF
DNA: TGCGCCAGCAGCTCAAGCGGGGGCACTGAAGCTTTCTTT

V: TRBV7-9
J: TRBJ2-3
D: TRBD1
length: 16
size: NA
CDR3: CASSLGGGLNTDTQYF
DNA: TGTGCCAGCAGCTTAGGAGGGGGCCTCAACACAGATACGCAGTATTTT

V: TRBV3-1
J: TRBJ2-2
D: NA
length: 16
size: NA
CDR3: CASSRGTGSNTGELFF
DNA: TGTGCCAGCAGCCGCGGAACGGGTTCGAACACCGGGGAGCTGTTTTTT

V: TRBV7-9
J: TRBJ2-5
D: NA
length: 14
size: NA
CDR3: CASSSPEGLKTQYF
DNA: TGTGCCAGCAGCTCACCGGAGGGACTGAAGACCCAGTACTTC

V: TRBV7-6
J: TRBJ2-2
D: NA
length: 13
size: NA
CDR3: CASSFGREGELFF
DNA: TGTGCCAGCAGCTTCGGCAGGGAGGGGGAGCTGTTTTTT

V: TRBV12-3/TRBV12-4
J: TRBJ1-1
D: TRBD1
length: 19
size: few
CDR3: CASSFRGWAGTTMNTEAFF
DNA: TGTGCCAGCAGTTTCAGGGGGTGGGCAGGGACAACGATGAACACTGAAGCTTTCTTT

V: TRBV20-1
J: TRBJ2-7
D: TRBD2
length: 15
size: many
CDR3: CSARAEGLAGGEQYF
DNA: TGCAGTGCTAGAGCGGAAGGCCTAGCGGGGGGCGAGCAGTACTTC

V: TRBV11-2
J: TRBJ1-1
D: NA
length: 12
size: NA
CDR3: CASTMDGSEAFF
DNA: TGTGCCAGCACCATGGACGGGAGTGAAGCTTTCTTT

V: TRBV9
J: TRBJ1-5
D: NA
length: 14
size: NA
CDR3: CASSGTGRDQPQHF
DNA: TGTGCCAGCAGCGGAACAGGGAGAGATCAGCCCCAGCATTTT

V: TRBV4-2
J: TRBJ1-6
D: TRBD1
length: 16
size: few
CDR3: CVSSQDRGQLYSPLHF
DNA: TGTGTCAGCAGCCAAGATCGGGGACAGCTTTATTCACCCCTCCACTTT

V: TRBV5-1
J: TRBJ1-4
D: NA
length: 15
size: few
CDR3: CASREGPTTNEKLFF
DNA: TGCGCCAGCCGAGAGGGACCTACAACTAATGAAAAACTGTTTTTT

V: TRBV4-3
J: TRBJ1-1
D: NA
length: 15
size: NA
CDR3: CASSQDWALNTEAFF
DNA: TGCGCCAGCAGCCAAGATTGGGCGCTGAACACTGAAGCTTTCTTT

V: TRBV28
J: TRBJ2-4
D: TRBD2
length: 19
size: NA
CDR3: CASSTSGGALWLGKNIQYF
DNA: TGTGCCAGCAGTACTAGCGGGGGGGCCCTTTGGCTAGGCAAAAACATTCAGTACTTC

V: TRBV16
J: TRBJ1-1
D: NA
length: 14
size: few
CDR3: CASTQETGTTEAFF
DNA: TGTGCCAGCACCCAAGAAACAGGTACTACTGAAGCTTTCTTT

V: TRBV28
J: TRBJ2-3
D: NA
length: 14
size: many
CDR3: CASSLYSGADTQYF
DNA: TGTGCCAGCAGTTTATATTCGGGCGCAGATACGCAGTATTTT

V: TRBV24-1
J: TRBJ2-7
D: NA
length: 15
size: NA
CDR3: CATSEPGTRPYEQYF
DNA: TGTGCCACCAGCGAACCAGGAACGAGGCCCTACGAGCAGTACTTC

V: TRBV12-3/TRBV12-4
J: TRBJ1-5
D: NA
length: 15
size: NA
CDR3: CASSSGEGQVKPQHF
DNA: TGTGCCAGCAGTTCTGGGGAGGGTCAAGTAAAGCCCCAGCATTTT

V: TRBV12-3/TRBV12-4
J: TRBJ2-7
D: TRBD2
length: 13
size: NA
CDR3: CANSAGEYTKQYF
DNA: TGTGCCAACTCGGCGGGGGAGTATACGAAGCAGTACTTC

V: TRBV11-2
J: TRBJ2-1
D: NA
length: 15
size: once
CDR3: CASSFASGIDNEQFF
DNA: TGTGCCAGCAGCTTTGCTTCCGGTATCGACAATGAGCAGTTCTTC

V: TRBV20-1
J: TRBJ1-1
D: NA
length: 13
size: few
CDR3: CSAPKTPNTEAFF
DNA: TGCAGTGCGCCGAAGACCCCGAACACTGAAGCTTTCTTT

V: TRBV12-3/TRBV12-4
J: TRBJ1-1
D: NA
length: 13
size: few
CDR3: CASSLAWGGRTFF
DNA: TGTGCCAGCAGTTTAGCGTGGGGGGGGCGGACTTTCTTT

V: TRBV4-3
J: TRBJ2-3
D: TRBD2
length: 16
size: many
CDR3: CASSQEARGGTDTQYF
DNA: TGCGCCAGCAGCCAAGAGGCTCGGGGGGGCACAGATACGCAGTATTTT

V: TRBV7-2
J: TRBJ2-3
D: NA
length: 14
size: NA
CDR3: CASSLKDSTDTQYF
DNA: TGTGCCAGCAGCTTGAAGGACAGCACAGATACGCAGTATTTT

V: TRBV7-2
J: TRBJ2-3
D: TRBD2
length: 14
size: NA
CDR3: CASSHGTSPDTQYF
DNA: TGTGCCAGCAGCCATGGGACTAGCCCGGATACGCAGTATTTT

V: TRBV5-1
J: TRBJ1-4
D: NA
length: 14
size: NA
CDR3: CASSLVERDEKLFF
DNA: TGCGCCAGCAGTTTGGTGGAGCGGGATGAAAAACTGTTTTTT

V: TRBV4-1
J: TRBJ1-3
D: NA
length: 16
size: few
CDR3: CASSQDPTGSGNTIYF
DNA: TGCGCCAGCAGCCAAGATCCTACAGGGTCTGGAAACACCATATATTTT